Sequencing of this T cell receptor (beta chain) was carried out in a study of tumor-infiltrating lymphocytes in primary liver carcinoma. Whole-study results and caveats: Since sampling was bulk and unsorted, CD4+ and CD8+ repertoires were not compared. Tumors carried a top-250-clone fraction significantly exceeding that of blood (p = 0.039). Lesser overlap characterized tumor-adjacent and tumor-blood pairs relative to tumor region pairs.

With regard to this clonotype: Its specificity is unknown. At one of its ends the junction is not consistent with the germline gene, which may arise from a read error.

Germline DNA was also extracted, while the blood RNA originated from unsorted whole blood. CDR1 is PRHDT and CDR2 is FYEKMQ in the germline V gene (reference sequence). The CDR3 runs 14 residues. A constant-region primer served to make TCR beta cDNA from around 500 ng total RNA. Library construction for TCR beta comprised three nested multiplex PCR rounds performed with slightly modified ARM-PCR. A C-beta reverse primer was combined with TRBV1-TRBV30 forward primers in the first two PCR rounds, and each round had approximately 10 cycles. One entry per CDR3 protein results from TCRdb running MiXCR on the multiplex PCR reads. Of hundreds of thousands of distinct CDR3 sequences in the sample, almost 60% were seen once.

The chain combines TRBV13 with TRBJ2-7; D remains ambiguous. The source material was peripheral blood. This TCR derives from a woman in her twenties or thirties with primary liver carcinoma and hepatitis B virus infection. DNA for the CDR3: TGTGCCAGCAGCTTTGAAGGAACTCGCTACAAGCAGTACTTC. Protein sequence: CASSFEGTRYKQYF.